This T cell receptor (beta chain) is from a study of cytomegalovirus exposure and HLA in healthy donors. Study summary: Assignment to the Caucasian-associated ancestry cluster applied to more than 75% of the 300 to 500 genotyped donors.

This CDR3 has 18 residues. From germline, CDR1 is WNHNN and CDR2 SYGVQD (reference sequence). The V segment lost 3 bases and the J segment 5 bases; nucleotides outside the gene matches: 16. With 60 Vbeta and 13 Jbeta primers, the PCR was carried out. Here immunoSEQ multiplex PCR was the method, and the copy in TCRdb shows in-frame clones only, minus some. The repertoire holds about 200,000 clones, with 12% as singletons. This clone was picked up a small number of times. The rearrangement joins TRBV10-1 to TRBJ1-5; 7 bases are shared with TRBD1. The TCR sequence derives from a middle-aged man in good health and CMV-seropositive. Sequencing input: PBMCs. CDR3 sequence (DNA): TGCGCCAGCAGTGACCTGACAGGGTTCCCCAATATCTATCAGCCCCAGCATTTT. It translates to CASSDLTGFPNIYQPQHF.